Shown below are 30 T cell receptor beta chains from a single sample sequenced in a study of cytomegalovirus exposure and HLA in healthy donors. Both 60 Vbeta primers and 13 Jbeta primers went into the PCR. Some clones are missing from TCRdb's copy, which holds only in-frame ones; the method was immunoSEQ multiplex PCR. The top ten hold roughly 2.5% of the sample, which has about 130,000 clones, about 80% seen once. The sequencing sample was made of PBMCs. The receptor set was obtained from a boy between 2 and 10 years old in good health and CMV-seronegative.

This rearrangement joins TRBV6-5 to TRBJ2-1; D is ambiguous. From germline, CDR1 is MNHEY and CDR2 SVGAGI. The V and J ends lost 6 bases and 5 bases respectively, with 8 bases between them. The CDR3 spans 12 residues. The CDR3 loop reads CASRKSHNEQFF. CDR3 DNA sequence: TGTGCCAGCAGGAAGAGTCACAATGAGCAGTTCTTC.

This chain links TRBV30 with TRBJ2-1, with D maybe TRBD2 (5 bases). Germline V gene sequence: CDR1 GTSNPN, CDR2 SVGIG (reference sequence). Trimming removed 2 bases from V and 15 bases from J, with 14 bases in between. The CDR3 consists of 11 residues. The CDR3 protein is CAWSRGSGGFF. Written as DNA, the CDR3 is TGTGCCTGGAGTAGAGGGTCAGGAGGGTTCTTC.

The chain recombines TRBV19 with TRBJ2-1; D unclear. The germline gives CDR1 LNHDA, CDR2 SQIVND (reference sequence). V was shortened by 6 bases and J by 0 bases, with 9 bases between the two germline ends. This CDR3 comprises 14 residues. CDR3 protein: CASSPGASYNEQFF. The CDR3 DNA is TGTGCCAGTAGCCCCGGTGCCTCCTACAATGAGCAGTTCTTC.

Remarks on this clone: The same CDR3 can be traced to other DNA sequences in this sample. The V call is TRBV7-9, the J call TRBJ1-1, with TRBD1 matching 7 bases. V lost 5 bases and J lost 4; bases outside the gene matches: 4. This CDR3 has 13 amino acids. The V gene's germline CDR1 is SEHNR and CDR2 FQNEAQ (reference sequence). The CDR3 nucleotides read TGTGCCAGCAGCCCTGCAGGGGGCACTGAAGCTTTCTTT. Protein: CASSPAGGTEAFF.

The V and J genes are TRBV6-4 and TRBJ2-1; the D gene is possibly TRBD2 (6 bases). The germline V gene has CDR1 MRHNA and CDR2 SNTAGT. V was clipped by 5 bases and J by 6 bases, with 17 bases between them. The CDR3 extends over 15 amino acids. The CDR3 is CASSPQTSLGNEQFF. CDR3 DNA sequence: TGTGCCAGCAGTCCCCAGACTAGTTTGGGCAATGAGCAGTTCTTC.

The chain employs TRBV5-1 and TRBJ1-2; D gene ambiguous. Per germline, CDR1 SGHRS and CDR2 YFSETQ. CDR3 length equals 13 residues. V was clipped by 7 bases and J by 0 bases, with 10 bases between them. The CDR3 loop is CASSYASNYGYTF. In DNA form, the CDR3 reads TGCGCCAGCTCATACGCGTCTAACTATGGCTACACCTTC. Complete variable domain (other parts from reference TRBV5-1 and TRBJ1-2): KAGVTQTPRYLIKTRGQQVTLSCSPISGHRSVSWYQQTPGQGLQFLFEYFSETQRNKGNFPGRFSGRQFSNSRSEMNVSTLELGDSALYLCASSYASNYGYTFGSGTRLTVV.

The chain recombines TRBV7-9 with TRBJ1-4, with D perhaps matching TRBD1 (6 bases). Germline CDR1 SEHNR, CDR2 FQNEAQ (reference sequence). Trimming took 4 bases from V and 2 from J, leaving 11 bases between them. This CDR3 comprises 15 residues. The CDR3 spells CASSSGQSTNEKLFF. CDR3 DNA: TGTGCCAGCAGCTCTGGACAGTCCACTAATGAAAAACTGTTTTTT.

Only a few counts were recorded for this clone. The chain combines TRBV27 with TRBJ2-1, with 10 bases aligning to TRBD2. Per the germline V gene, CDR1 is MNHEY and CDR2 is SMNVEV (reference sequence). The V segment lost 4 bases and the J segment 4 bases; nucleotides outside the gene matches: 10. The CDR3 is 17 residues long. CDR3: CASSSPLAGALYNEQFF. The CDR3 bases are TGTGCCAGCAGTTCACCCCTAGCGGGGGCACTGTACAATGAGCAGTTCTTC.

V and J are TRBV9 and TRBJ2-1; TRBD2 matches 12 bases. The length of the CDR3 is 15 residues. CDR1 and CDR2 (germline): SGDLS, YYNGEE. V shed 4 bases, J shed 4 bases, and the junction held 3 bases outside the gene matches. CDR3 in amino acids: CASSPGLAGYNEQFF. CDR3 nucleotides: TGTGCCAGCAGCCCTGGACTAGCGGGGTACAATGAGCAGTTCTTC.

The rearrangement joins TRBV2 to TRBJ2-7; possibly TRBD2 for D (5 bases). The length of the CDR3 is 13 residues. Germline lookup yields CDR1 SNHLY and CDR2 FYNNEI. The V end lost 6 bases, the J end lost 2 bases, and 11 bases lay between the germline ends. CDR3 sequence: CASRRTVTYEQYF. The CDR3 nucleotides read TGTGCCAGCAGAAGGACTGTAACCTACGAGCAGTACTTC.

The count of this clone is one. V is TRBV2 and J is TRBJ1-1, with a tentative D call TRBD1 (5 bases). The CDR3 covers 13 residues. The germline CDR1 and CDR2 sequences are SNHLY and FYNNEI. The V end lost 4 bases, the J end lost 1 base, and 7 bases lay between the germline ends. The CDR3 loop is CASSGGGNTEAFF. The CDR3 nucleotides read TGTGCCAGCAGTGGGGGCGGGAACACTGAAGCTTTCTTT.

This clone turned up a few times. The V call is TRBV6-6, the J call TRBJ2-7; tentative D call: TRBD1 (6 bases). This CDR3 spans 14 amino acids. Trimming removed 2 bases from V and 3 bases from J, with 11 bases in between. Germline V CDR1 and CDR2: MNHNY, SVGAGI (reference sequence). The CDR3 reads CASSYGAGVYEQYF. CDR3 coding DNA: TGTGCCAGCAGTTACGGAGCAGGGGTCTACGAGCAGTACTTC.

The gene calls are TRBV7-9 and TRBJ2-1, with 7 bases matching TRBD1. Germline CDR1 is SEHNR and CDR2 is FQNEAQ (reference sequence). This CDR3 spans 12 amino acids. With 3 bases clipped from V and 9 bases from J, the junction kept 2 bases outside the gene matches. CDR3 coding DNA: TGTGCCAGCAGCTTCCCAGGGGGTGAGCAGTTCTTC. The encoded protein is CASSFPGGEQFF.

The rearrangement uses TRBV7-3 and TRBJ2-2; D call uncertain. The germline V gene encodes CDR1 SGHTA and CDR2 FQGTGA. Trimming cost V 1 base and J 1 base, with 19 bases left between them. The length of the CDR3 is 19 residues. The CDR3 DNA is TGTGCCAGCAGCTTAAGGTCCACTTGGATTTCGGGGAACACCGGGGAGCTGTTTTTT. Protein sequence: CASSLRSTWISGNTGELFF.

This rearrangement joins TRBV13 to TRBJ1-1; a weak D match, TRBD1 (5 bases). V was trimmed by 0 bases and J by 1 base, leaving 24 bases between them. Germline V gives CDR1 PRHDT, CDR2 FYEKMQ (reference sequence). CDR3 length: 20 residues. The CDR3 DNA is TGTGCCAGCAGCTTAGGCCCTCTAATCCCCAACAGGCGTCGGAACACTGAAGCTTTCTTT. It translates to CASSLGPLIPNRRRNTEAFF. The full variable domain, completed using reference TRBV13 and TRBJ1-1, is AAGVIQSPRHLIKEKRETATLKCYPIPRHDTVYWYQQGPGQDPQFLISFYEKMQSDKGSIPDRFSAQQFSDYHSELNMSSLELGDSALYFCASSLGPLIPNRRRNTEAFFGQGTRLTVV.

The V call is TRBV6-6, the J call TRBJ1-2; possibly TRBD1 for D (5 bases). Trimming pared 4 bases from V and 3 bases from J, leaving 9 bases between. This CDR3 region has 13 residues. Germline CDR1 MNHNY, CDR2 SVGAGI (reference sequence). The CDR3 DNA is TGTGCCAGCAGTTCAGACAGATACTATGGCTACACCTTC. Protein sequence: CASSSDRYYGYTF.

The V gene is TRBV7-2, the J gene TRBJ1-1, with D possibly TRBD1 on 6 matching bases. CDR3 length equals 15 residues. V was clipped by 5 bases and J by 2 bases, with 15 bases between them. Per the germline V gene, CDR1 is SGHTA and CDR2 is FQGNSA. The CDR3 spells CASSIRTVRNTEAFF. The CDR3 nucleotides read TGTGCCAGCAGCATCCGGACAGTTCGCAACACTGAAGCTTTCTTT.

V is TRBV30 and J is TRBJ1-5; D is undetermined. The germline CDR1 and CDR2 sequences are GTSNPN and SVGIG (reference sequence). The CDR3 has 12 amino acids. V was shortened by 3 bases and J by 2 bases, with 5 bases between the two germline ends. DNA of the CDR3: TGTGCCTGGAGCCTTGGCAATCAGCCCCAGCATTTT. Translating gives CAWSLGNQPQHF. Filled out from reference TRBV30 and TRBJ1-5, the complete variable domain reads SQTIHQWPATLVQPVGSPLSLECTVEGTSNPNLYWYRQAAGRGLQLLFYSVGIGQISSEVPQNLSASRPQDRQFILSSKKLLLSDSGFYLCAWSLGNQPQHFGDGTRLSIL.

This clone occurred a few times. The J gene is TRBJ2-3, the V gene TRBV6-4; the match to TRBD1 covers 7 bases. This CDR3 comprises 16 residues. The V and J ends lost 4 bases and 0 bases, in that order; junction bases with no gene match: 7. The germline V gene has CDR1 MRHNA and CDR2 SNTAGT. CDR3 DNA: TGTGCCAGCAGTGGGATAGCAGGGGGAAGCACAGATACGCAGTATTTT. Amino acids: CASSGIAGGSTDTQYF.

The rearrangement links TRBV6-1 to TRBJ2-7; 7 nucleotides line up with TRBD1. This CDR3 spans 15 amino acids. Trimming removed 1 base from V and 0 bases from J; junction bases left unmatched: 3. CDR1 is MNHNS and CDR2 is SASEGT in the germline V gene. CDR3 nucleotide sequence: TGTGCCAGCAGTGAAGTACAGGGGACCTCCTACGAGCAGTACGTC. Protein: CASSEVQGTSYEQYV.

This rearrangement joins TRBV5-1 to TRBJ2-7; TRBD1 agrees at 7 bases. The CDR3 totals 14 residues. After removal of 4 bases from V and 3 bases from J, the junction contained 7 bases not matched to a gene. Germline values: CDR1 SGHRS, CDR2 YFSETQ. Written as DNA, the CDR3 is TGCGCCAGCAGCGAGGGACAGCCGAACTACGAGCAGTACTTC. Amino acids: CASSEGQPNYEQYF. The complete variable domain, with remaining parts taken from reference TRBV5-1 and TRBJ2-7, reads KAGVTQTPRYLIKTRGQQVTLSCSPISGHRSVSWYQQTPGQGLQFLFEYFSETQRNKGNFPGRFSGRQFSNSRSEMNVSTLELGDSALYLCASSEGQPNYEQYFGPGTRLTVT.

The chain carries TRBV6-1 and TRBJ1-1; perhaps TRBD1 as D (6 bases). There are 15 residues in the CDR3. The V end lost 5 bases, the J end lost 3 bases, and 16 bases lay between the germline ends. Looked up from germline, CDR1 is MNHNS and CDR2 is SASEGT. In DNA, the CDR3 is TGTGCCAGCAGTAGGGGGTCTGATTCTTACACTGAAGCTTTCTTT. Amino acid sequence: CASSRGSDSYTEAFF.

The sample holds one count of this clone. This sequence joins TRBV7-6 and TRBJ1-3; no firm D call. V was shortened by 4 bases and J by 8 bases, with 18 bases between the two germline ends. Germline V gives CDR1 SGHVS, CDR2 FNYEAQ. The CDR3 length is 15 residues. CDR3 sequence (DNA): TGTGCCAGCAGCTCCTTCCTCCGGGTCGGGGACACCATATATTTT. Residues: CASSSFLRVGDTIYF.

The V gene is TRBV5-1, the J gene TRBJ2-1; 7 bases fit TRBD2. The CDR3 runs to 14 residues. Germline assignment: CDR1 SGHRS and CDR2 YFSETQ. The V gene end was trimmed by 4 bases and the J gene end by 7 bases; junction bases not matched to a gene: 8. For the CDR3, the DNA is TGCGCCAGCAGCCCCAGCCCAGCGGGAAATGAGCAGTTCTTC. This sequence encodes CASSPSPAGNEQFF.

Points on this clone: At one of its ends the junction is not consistent with the germline gene, which may arise from a read error. For the CDR3, the DNA is TGTGTCAGCTGGGCGGGGGCCGTAGAGACCCAGTACTTC. Protein product: CVSWAGAVETQYF. The rearrangement joins TRBV6-5 to TRBJ2-5; D is perhaps TRBD2 (7 bases). The length of the CDR3 is 13 residues. In germline, CDR1 is MNHEY, CDR2 SVGAGI.

This clone was seen only once. The V gene is TRBV6-1, the J gene TRBJ1-1; the match to TRBD1 covers 10 bases. This CDR3 is built from 15 residues. J gave up 4 bases and V 6 bases, and 8 bases lay outside the gene matches. Looked up from germline, CDR1 is MNHNS and CDR2 is SASEGT. The DNA of the CDR3 is TGTGCCAGCAGATCCAGACAGGGGGCTGGCACTGAAGCTTTCTTT. Amino acids: CASRSRQGAGTEAFF.

As for this clone: Other DNA sequences in the sample encode the same CDR3. The genes are TRBV6-4 and TRBJ2-3; TRBD2 aligns across 9 bases. Germline V gives CDR1 MRHNA, CDR2 SNTAGT. V dropped 3 bases and J dropped 3; count of bases not matched to a gene: 4. The CDR3 is 15 amino acids. Written as DNA, the CDR3 is TGTGCCAGCAGTGATCGGGCGGGAGGGACAGATACGCAGTATTTT. It is translated as CASSDRAGGTDTQYF.

This clone was counted between two and nine times. This chain links TRBV4-1 with TRBJ2-1; D ambiguous. Trimming cost V 3 bases and J 8 bases, with 17 bases left between them. From germline, CDR1 is MGHRA and CDR2 YSYEKL. The CDR3 is 15 residues long. The CDR3 DNA is TGCGCCAGCAGCCACGGTGGTAGTGCGGTGGATGAGCAGTTCTTC. This translates into CASSHGGSAVDEQFF.

This chain links TRBV5-4 with TRBJ2-5, with D possibly matching TRBD2 (6 bases). Germline loops: CDR1 SGHNT, CDR2 YYREEE (reference sequence). V lost 2 bases and J 5 bases, leaving 16 bases between the germline ends. CDR3 length: 15 residues. The CDR3 DNA reads TGTGCCAGCAGCTTCCGGGAGCACGAAGGGGAGACCCAGTACTTC. Protein product: CASSFREHEGETQYF.

This clone was seen a single time. This chain uses TRBV29-1 with TRBJ1-2; D is ambiguous. The CDR3 is 12 amino acids. Germline CDR1 is SQVTM and CDR2 is ANQGSEA. Trimming took off 3 bases at V and 7 bases at J, with 12 bases between the two ends. CDR3 nucleotide sequence: TGCAGCGTTGAGGGCCTTAAAACTGGCTACACCTTC. This gives the protein CSVEGLKTGYTF. Filled out from reference TRBV29-1 and TRBJ1-2, the complete variable domain reads SAVISQKPSRDICQRGTSLTIQCQVDSQVTMMFWYRQQPGQSLTLIATANQGSEATYESGFVIDKFPISRPNLTFSTLTVSNMSPEDSSIYLCSVEGLKTGYTFGSGTRLTVV.